The clone carrying this T cell receptor (beta chain) was detected many times. Its antigen remains unknown. About 540 ng RNA was reverse transcribed with alpha and beta constant-region primers. Each of the alpha and beta chains got its own library through chain-specific third strand synthesis with indices. MiXCR was run by TCRdb on the 5' RACE reads, yielding one entry per CDR3 protein. This sample has several thousand distinct CDR3 sequences, with 7.5% to 10% found just once. This entry comes from a study of HIV-infected patients and healthy controls. From germline, CDR1 is SEHNR and CDR2 FQNEAQ (reference sequence). This CDR3 spans 12 amino acids. Trimming took 3 bases from V and 8 from J, leaving 10 bases between them. Follow-up blood was drawn about 14 weeks, roughly three months, after antiretroviral therapy began. The repertoire came from unfractionated whole blood and reflected all unsorted peripheral T cells.

Study-level results: Apparent post-therapy Gini recovery among HIV-infected patients was not reproduced with size-matched repertoires. HIV-associated CDR3 frequencies dropped significantly during therapy; CMV-associated ones, mostly rising, changed nonsignificantly. HIV-infected patients and controls differed significantly in mean usage of eight alpha and eight beta V genes.

The sequence was collected from an adult with HIV infection. The material sequenced was blood, taken during antiretroviral therapy. V gene TRBV7-9 combines with J gene TRBJ1-1; tentatively, D is TRBD1 (5 bases). The CDR3 region has the DNA TGTGCCAGCAGCTTGGTCGGGGACGAAGCTTTCTTT. Its protein is CASSLVGDEAFF.